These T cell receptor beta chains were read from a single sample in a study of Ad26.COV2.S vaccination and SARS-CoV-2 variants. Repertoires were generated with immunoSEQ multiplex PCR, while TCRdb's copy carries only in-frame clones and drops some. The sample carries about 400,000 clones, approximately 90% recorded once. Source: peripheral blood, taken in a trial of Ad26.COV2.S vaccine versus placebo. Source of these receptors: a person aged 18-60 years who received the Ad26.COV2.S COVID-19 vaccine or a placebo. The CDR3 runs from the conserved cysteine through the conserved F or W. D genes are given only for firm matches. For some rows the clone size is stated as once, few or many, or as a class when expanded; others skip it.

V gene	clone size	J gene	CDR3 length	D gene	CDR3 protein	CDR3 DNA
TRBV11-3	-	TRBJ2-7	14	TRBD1	CASSLGQGAYEQYF	TGTGCCAGCAGCTTAGGGCAGGGGGCCTACGAGCAGTACTTC
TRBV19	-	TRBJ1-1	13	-	CASSIDGTPEAFF	TGTGCCAGTAGTATAGACGGGACCCCTGAAGCTTTCTTT
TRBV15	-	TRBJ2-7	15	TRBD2	CATSRDPSGAYEQYF	TGTGCCACCAGCAGAGACCCTAGCGGGGCCTACGAGCAGTACTTC
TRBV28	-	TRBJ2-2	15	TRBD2	CASRRSGGNTGELFF	TGTGCCAGCAGGCGTTCGGGAGGGAACACCGGGGAGCTGTTTTTT
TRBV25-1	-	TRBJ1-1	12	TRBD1	CASSRGTGEAFF	TGTGCCAGCAGCCGGGGGACAGGGGAAGCTTTCTTT
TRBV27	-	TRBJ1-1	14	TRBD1	CASSTGGENTEAFF	TGTGCCAGCAGTACAGGGGGGGAGAACACTGAAGCTTTCTTT
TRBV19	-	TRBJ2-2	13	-	CASSIRPPGELFF	TGTGCCAGTAGTATCCGGCCTCCCGGGGAGCTGTTTTTT
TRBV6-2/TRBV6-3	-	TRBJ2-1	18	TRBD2	CASSYGGASGSVYNEQFF	TGTGCCAGCAGTTACGGGGGGGCTAGCGGGAGTGTCTACAATGAGCAGTTCTTC
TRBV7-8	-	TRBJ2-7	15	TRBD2	CASSSRLAGEREQYF	TGTGCCAGCAGCTCCCGACTAGCGGGAGAAAGGGAGCAGTACTTC
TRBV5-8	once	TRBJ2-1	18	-	CASSPFEGPISSYNEQFF	TGTGCCAGCAGCCCATTCGAAGGTCCTATAAGCTCCTACAATGAGCAGTTCTTC
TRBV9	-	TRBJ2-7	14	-	CASSVTGTPDEQYF	TGTGCCAGCAGCGTGACAGGGACTCCCGACGAGCAGTACTTC
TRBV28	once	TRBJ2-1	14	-	CASRGSYSYNEQFF	TGTGCCAGCAGGGGCAGCTACTCCTACAATGAGCAGTTCTTC
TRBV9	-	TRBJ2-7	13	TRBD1	CASSEGAAYEQYF	TGTGCCAGCAGCGAGGGGGCGGCCTACGAGCAGTACTTC
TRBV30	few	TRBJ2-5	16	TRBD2	CAWSVTASGWGKTQYF	TGTGCCTGGAGTGTAACGGCTAGCGGGTGGGGGAAGACCCAGTACTTC
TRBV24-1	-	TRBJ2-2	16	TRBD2	CATQVSGGPNTGELFF	TGTGCCACCCAGGTGTCGGGAGGACCCAACACCGGGGAGCTGTTTTTT
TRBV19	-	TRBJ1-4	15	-	CASSPNRRFNEKLFF	TGTGCCAGTAGTCCTAATCGCAGGTTCAATGAAAAACTGTTTTTT
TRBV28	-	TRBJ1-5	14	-	CASTAAAQDQPQHF	TGTGCCAGCACCGCGGCAGCCCAAGATCAGCCCCAGCATTTT
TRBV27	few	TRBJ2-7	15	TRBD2	CASTLSGGGGYEQYF	TGTGCCAGCACCCTTAGCGGGGGAGGTGGGTACGAGCAGTACTTC
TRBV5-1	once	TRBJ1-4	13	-	CASSLGAGEKLFF	TGCGCCAGCAGCCTGGGGGCGGGGGAAAAACTGTTTTTT
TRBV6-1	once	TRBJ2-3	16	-	CASSEGWGLGTDTQYF	TGTGCCAGCAGTGAAGGGTGGGGCCTTGGCACAGATACGCAGTATTTT
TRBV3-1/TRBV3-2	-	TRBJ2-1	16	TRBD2	CASSQDRGRALNEQFF	TGTGCCAGCAGCCAAGATCGCGGGAGGGCCTTGAATGAGCAGTTCTTC
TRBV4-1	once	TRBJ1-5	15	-	CASSQAQGPNQPQHF	TGCGCCAGCAGCCAAGCCCAGGGGCCCAATCAGCCCCAGCATTTT
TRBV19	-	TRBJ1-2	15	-	CASSILGGASYGYTF	TGTGCCAGTAGTATCCTTGGAGGGGCGAGCTATGGCTACACCTTC
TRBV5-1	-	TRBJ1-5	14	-	CASSFGGAGQPQHF	TGCGCCAGCAGCTTTGGGGGGGCAGGTCAGCCCCAGCATTTT
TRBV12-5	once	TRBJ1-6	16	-	CASGLNGRVENSPLHF	TGTGCTAGTGGTTTGAACGGGCGGGTCGAGAATTCACCCCTCCACTTT
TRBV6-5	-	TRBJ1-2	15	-	CASSNQGGVGYGYTF	TGTGCCAGCAGTAATCAGGGTGGGGTTGGCTATGGCTACACCTTC
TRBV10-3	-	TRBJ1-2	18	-	CAISRGRQDPTGSYGYTF	TGTGCCATCAGTCGGGGGCGGCAGGACCCCACCGGGAGCTATGGCTACACCTTC
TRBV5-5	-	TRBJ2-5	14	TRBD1	CASSDDRAGETQYF	TGTGCCAGCAGCGACGACAGGGCAGGGGAGACCCAGTACTTC
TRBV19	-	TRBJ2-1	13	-	CASSSFAYNEQFF	TGTGCCAGTAGTTCCTTCGCCTACAATGAGCAGTTCTTC
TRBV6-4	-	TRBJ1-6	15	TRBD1	CASSSTGEGNSPLHF	TGTGCCAGCAGCTCGACAGGGGAGGGTAATTCACCCCTCCACTTT
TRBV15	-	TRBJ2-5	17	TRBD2	CATSRGTAGAGLETQYF	TGTGCCACCAGCAGAGGTACCGCGGGAGCGGGGTTGGAGACCCAGTACTTC
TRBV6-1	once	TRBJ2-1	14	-	CASSELRDYNEQFF	TGTGCCAGCAGTGAATTACGGGACTACAATGAGCAGTTCTTC
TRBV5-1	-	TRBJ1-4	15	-	CASSGGDATNEKLFF	TGCGCCAGCAGCGGGGGGGACGCAACTAATGAAAAACTGTTTTTT
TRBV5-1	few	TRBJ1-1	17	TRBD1	CASSIGGTGSMNTEAFF	TGCGCCAGCAGTATAGGTGGGACAGGGTCCATGAACACTGAAGCTTTCTTT
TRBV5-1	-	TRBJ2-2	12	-	CASSLKVGELFF	TGCGCCAGCAGCTTGAAGGTCGGGGAGCTGTTTTTT
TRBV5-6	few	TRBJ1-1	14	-	CASSLTGRNTEAFF	TGTGCCAGCAGCTTGACAGGCCGAAACACTGAAGCTTTCTTT
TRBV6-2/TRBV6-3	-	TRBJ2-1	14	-	CASTPDTENNEQFF	TGTGCCAGCACCCCGGACACCGAAAACAATGAGCAGTTCTTC
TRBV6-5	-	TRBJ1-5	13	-	CASRVDRLQPQHF	TGTGCCAGCAGAGTCGACAGGCTGCAGCCCCAGCATTTT
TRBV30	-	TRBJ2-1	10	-	CAWSQGEQFF	TGTGCCTGGAGTCAGGGTGAGCAGTTCTTC
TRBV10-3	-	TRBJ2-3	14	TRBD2	CAIRPSSGVDTQYF	TGTGCCATCAGACCCAGCAGCGGGGTAGATACGCAGTATTTT
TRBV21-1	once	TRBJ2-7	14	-	CASSKEGGLDEQYF	TGTGCCAGCAGCAAGGAGGGGGGGCTCGACGAGCAGTACTTC
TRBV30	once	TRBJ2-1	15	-	CAWTSSLGSYNEQFF	TGTGCCTGGACCTCCTCCCTTGGGTCCTACAATGAGCAGTTCTTC
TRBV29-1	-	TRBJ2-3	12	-	CSVGQSTDTQYF	TGCAGCGTAGGACAGAGCACAGATACGCAGTATTTT
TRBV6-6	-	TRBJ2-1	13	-	CASGYLGRNEQFF	TGTGCCAGCGGCTATCTAGGGAGGAATGAGCAGTTCTTC
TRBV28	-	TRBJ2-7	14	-	CASSLSPGVYEQYF	TGTGCCAGCAGTTTATCCCCGGGAGTGTACGAGCAGTACTTC
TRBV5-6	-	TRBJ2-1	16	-	CASSLEFGSSYNEQFF	TGTGCCAGCAGCTTGGAATTCGGGAGCTCCTACAATGAGCAGTTCTTC
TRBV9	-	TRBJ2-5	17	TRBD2	CASSVESGAGGGETQYF	TGTGCCAGCAGCGTAGAGTCAGGAGCGGGAGGAGGGGAGACCCAGTACTTC
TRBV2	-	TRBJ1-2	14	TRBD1	CASSPTDRGWGYTF	TGTGCCAGCAGCCCTACGGACAGGGGATGGGGCTACACCTTC
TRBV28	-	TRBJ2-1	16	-	CASSFGGSVFRNEQFF	TGTGCCAGCAGTTTCGGAGGTAGCGTATTCAGGAATGAGCAGTTCTTC
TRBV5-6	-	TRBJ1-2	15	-	CASSIEQGPNYGYTF	TGTGCCAGCAGCATTGAACAGGGTCCTAACTATGGCTACACCTTC
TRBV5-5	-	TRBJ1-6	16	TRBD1	CASRRDSPDSFSPLHF	TGTGCCAGCAGACGGGACAGCCCGGACTCATTTTCACCCCTCCACTTT
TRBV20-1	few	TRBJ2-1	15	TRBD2	CSASKREWSYNEQFF	TGCAGTGCTAGTAAGCGGGAGTGGTCCTACAATGAGCAGTTCTTC
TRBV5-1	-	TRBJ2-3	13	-	CASTPNFGDTQYF	TGCGCCAGCACCCCTAATTTCGGGGATACGCAGTATTTT
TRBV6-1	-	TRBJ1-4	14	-	CASSEVGRVEKLFF	TGTGCCAGCAGTGAAGTAGGTAGGGTTGAAAAACTGTTTTTT
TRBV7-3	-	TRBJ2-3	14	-	CAGSPMGGTDTQYF	TGTGCCGGCAGCCCCATGGGGGGAACAGATACGCAGTATTTT